This T cell receptor (beta chain) appears in the sequencing data of a study of lymphopenia after photon versus proton radiotherapy. Findings of the study overall: Relative stability marked proton patients; photon patients lost diversity and naive cells. After the lymphocyte nadir, photon-treated repertoires showed oligoclonal expansion, especially of CD8+ Temra cells. In patients who died, overall survival fell as post-nadir TCR diversity dropped more.

Produced via immunoSEQ multiplex PCR; TCRdb's table is partial and in-frame only. The table has 50,000 to 75,000 clones, around 85% seen once; the top ten hold around 2.1%. As regards this clone: The antigen is undetermined.

The CDR3 is 16 residues long. The J segment lost 3 bases and the V segment lost 3 bases, leaving 7 bases of the junction unmatched. The germline V gene has CDR1 LNHDA and CDR2 SQIVND (reference sequence). The sequences come from peripheral blood, collected from a patient treated with photon-based radiotherapy. This chain connects TRBV19 to TRBJ1-4; 7 bases fit TRBD1. The sequence came from a man aged 40-55 years with gastric cancer. The CDR3 DNA reads TGTGCCAGTAGTATTCAGGGGGTCACGGCTAATGAAAAACTGTTTTTT. This translates into CASSIQGVTANEKLFF.